This entry concerns a single T cell receptor (beta chain). The V segment lost 0 bases and the J segment 3 bases; nucleotides outside the gene matches: 22. The CDR3 runs to 20 residues. Germline CDR1 and CDR2: DFQATT and SNEGSKA (reference sequence). Unique molecular identifiers were used in preparing the TCRbeta library. TCRdb independently ran MiXCR on the PCR reads; one entry per CDR3 protein. The top ten clones hold about 3.8% of a sample with nearly 400,000 distinct CDR3 sequences, around 21% of them seen once. This entry comes from a study of T-cell reconstitution after alpha-beta-depleted transplantation in children.

This sequence originates from a human donor who donated a stem cell graft to a child with acute myeloid leukemia. Sequenced here: PBMCs from the stem cell graft donor, sampled from the stem cell graft. The V gene is TRBV20-1, the J gene TRBJ2-7, with TRBD2 identical over 8 bases. The CDR3 sequence is CSARDRGIGRVQKSNYEQYF. The CDR3 DNA follows: TGCAGTGCTAGAGATAGGGGAATCGGGAGGGTCCAGAAGTCCAACTACGAGCAGTACTTC.